One sample yielded the 31 T cell receptor beta chains listed below, sequenced in a study of shared clonotypes between healthy human individuals. Sequencing used immunoSEQ multiplex PCR; TCRdb keeps in-frame clones, though not all of them. The profile covers some 980,000 clones, with roughly 72% appearing a single time and roughly 1.5% taken by the ten largest. Sequenced sample: memory CD4+ T cells sorted from blood. Subset defined: CD45RA-negative fraction. Source of these receptors: a man between 18 and 29 years old in good health.

The chain joins TRBV28 to TRBJ1-1; no clear D. Germline V CDR1 and CDR2: MDHEN, SYDVKM. This CDR3 is 16 amino acids long. V was clipped by 5 bases and J by 5 bases, with 21 bases between them. In nucleotides, the CDR3 is TGTGCCAGCAGTGTGGACCCGGCACACGCCGTTACTGAAGCTTTCTTT. It specifies CASSVDPAHAVTEAFF.

This clone showed up just once. This chain joins TRBV5-4 and TRBJ1-2; D gene uncertain. Germline V gene lookup returns CDR1 SGHNT and CDR2 YYREEE (reference sequence). The CDR3 length is 14 residues. Deletions cut 0 bases from V and 6 bases from J, with 12 bases between. CDR3 region: CASSLVIGSNGYTF. The CDR3 DNA reads as TGTGCCAGCAGCTTGGTTATAGGTTCGAATGGCTACACCTTC.

This sequence joins TRBV14 and TRBJ2-2; no clear D. V was cut by 1 base and J by 5 bases, with 5 bases left in between. This CDR3 has 13 residues. Germline lookup yields CDR1 SGHDN and CDR2 FVKESK. This CDR3 reads CASSQAVTGELFF. CDR3 DNA: TGTGCCAGCAGCCAAGCCGTGACCGGGGAGCTGTTTTTT.

This clone has only a few counts. This CDR3 is also generated by other DNA sequences in the sample. The rearrangement joins TRBV6-1 to TRBJ2-2, with TRBD1 matching over 7 bases. Trimming cost V 3 bases and J 5 bases; bases outside gene matches: 6. The CDR3 is 15 residues long. Per the germline V gene, CDR1 is MNHNS and CDR2 is SASEGT. In DNA form, the CDR3 reads TGTGCCAGCAGTGAGACAGGGAGAGGGACCGGGGAGCTGTTTTTT. Protein sequence: CASSETGRGTGELFF.

The chain recombines TRBV27 with TRBJ2-7; TRBD1 agrees at 9 bases. Germline-derived CDR1 and CDR2 are MNHEY and SMNVEV (reference sequence). After removal of 6 bases from V and 6 bases from J, the junction contained 15 bases not matched to a gene. The CDR3 is 16 residues long. The CDR3 loop reads CASSQRPGQGISEQYF. The CDR3 DNA follows: TGTGCCAGCAGCCAAAGACCGGGACAGGGCATCTCCGAGCAGTACTTC.

The J gene is TRBJ2-7, the V gene TRBV30; D is ambiguous. Germline lookup yields CDR1 GTSNPN and CDR2 SVGIG (reference sequence). V lost 0 bases and J lost 2, with 8 bases in between. This CDR3 has 13 amino acids. As DNA, the CDR3 is TGTGCCTGGAGTGTACACAGACCCTACGAGCAGTACTTC. Encoded protein: CAWSVHRPYEQYF.

This chain uses TRBV5-4 with TRBJ1-1; D gene unclear. The CDR3 has 14 amino acids. CDR1 is SGHNT, CDR2 YYREEE, per germline (reference sequence). Trimming took off 4 bases at V and 4 bases at J, with 14 bases between the two ends. DNA of the CDR3: TGTGCCAGCAGCACCGGACTTTCGGGCACTGAAGCTTTCTTT. This encodes CASSTGLSGTEAFF.

This clone was seen a few times. This chain connects TRBV5-4 to TRBJ2-7, with a weak D call TRBD2 (7 bases). Per germline, CDR1 SGHNT and CDR2 YYREEE (reference sequence). This CDR3 has 16 residues. Trimming pared 2 bases from V and 5 bases from J, leaving 20 bases between. For the CDR3, the DNA is TGTGCCAGCAGCTTTTGGGGAGGGGGTAAACGGGACGAGCAGTACTTC. Residues: CASSFWGGGKRDEQYF.

As regards this clone: At one of its ends the junction is not consistent with the germline gene, which may arise from a read error. The rearrangement joins TRBV7-7 to TRBJ2-1; D is ambiguous. The germline gives CDR1 SSHAT, CDR2 FNYEAQ (reference sequence). This CDR3 comprises 14 residues. The CDR3 DNA reads as TGTGCTAGCAGCAGAGACCTTCCGAGCAATGAGCAGTTCTTC. This codes for CASSRDLPSNEQFF.

This rearrangement joins TRBV27 to TRBJ1-5, with D possibly matching TRBD1 (6 bases). Germline V CDR1 and CDR2: MNHEY, SMNVEV (reference sequence). The length of the CDR3 is 13 residues. V was cut by 8 bases and J by 5 bases, with 13 bases left in between. Here the CDR3 reads CASGGKGDQPQHF. CDR3 coding DNA: TGTGCCAGCGGGGGCAAGGGAGATCAGCCCCAGCATTTT.

This sequence joins TRBV6-1 and TRBJ2-7, with D tentatively TRBD2 (6 bases). The CDR3 extends over 16 amino acids. CDR1 MNHNS and CDR2 SASEGT come from the germline V gene. V lost 2 bases and J lost 0, with 14 bases in between. In DNA form, the CDR3 reads TGTGCCAGCAGTGAAATTACCGGGACTGGCTCCTACGAGCAGTACTTC. It codes for CASSEITGTGSYEQYF.

The chain links TRBV6-1 to TRBJ1-2, with D perhaps TRBD1 (5 bases). V was pared by 0 bases and J by 4 bases, with 12 bases between. The CDR3 totals 15 residues. CDR1 is MNHNS and CDR2 is SASEGT in the germline V gene. For the CDR3, the DNA is TGTGCCAGCAGTGAAGCGCCCGGACACGGCTATGGCTACACCTTC. It codes for CASSEAPGHGYGYTF.

This chain connects TRBV11-3 to TRBJ2-1; D gene ambiguous. The CDR3 totals 13 residues. V shed 5 bases and J shed 6 bases, with 11 bases lying between them. CDR1 SGHNT and CDR2 YENEEA come from the germline V gene. CDR3 coding DNA: TGTGCCAGCAGCCTAGGGTTTCGCAATGAGCAGTTCTTC. This translates into CASSLGFRNEQFF.

The J gene is TRBJ1-4, the V gene TRBV7-8; 10 bases are shared with TRBD1. CDR1 is SGHVS and CDR2 is FQNEAQ in the germline V gene. J was trimmed by 8 bases and V by 5 bases; bases with no gene match: 8. The CDR3 covers 15 residues. The DNA for the CDR3 is TGTGCCAGCAGCAGTACCGGGACAGGGGAAGAAAAACTGTTTTTT. Amino acids: CASSSTGTGEEKLFF. The whole variable domain, filled in from reference TRBV7-8 and TRBJ1-4, reads GAGVSQSPRYKVAKRGQDVALRCDPISGHVSLFWYQQALGQGPEFLTYFQNEAQLDKSGLPSDRFFAERPEGSVSTLKIQRTQQEDSAVYLCASSSTGTGEEKLFFGSGTQLSVL.

This chain links TRBV30 with TRBJ2-3, with D possibly TRBD1 on 7 matching bases. The CDR3 sequence is 16 residues long. Germline CDR1 reads GTSNPN; CDR2 reads SVGIG (reference sequence). V was shortened by 4 bases and J by 0 bases, with 17 bases between the two germline ends. The CDR3 region has the DNA TGTGCCTGGATTCCAGGGGGGCGGCAGAGCACAGATACGCAGTATTTT. As protein: CAWIPGGRQSTDTQYF.

The V and J genes are TRBV28 and TRBJ2-7; 12 positions match TRBD1. There are 15 residues in the CDR3. Germline loops: CDR1 MDHEN, CDR2 SYDVKM. J gave up 4 bases and V 5 bases, and 6 bases lay outside the gene matches. This CDR3 is CASSQPGQGAYEQYF. The CDR3 DNA reads as TGTGCCAGCAGTCAACCGGGACAGGGGGCATACGAGCAGTACTTC. The full variable domain, with the rest looked up from reference TRBV28 and TRBJ2-7, is DVKVTQSSRYLVKRTGEKVFLECVQDMDHENMFWYRQDPGLGLRLIYFSYDVKMKEKGDIPEGYSVSREKKERFSLILESASTNQTSMYLCASSQPGQGAYEQYFGPGTRLTVT.

This chain uses TRBV25-1 with TRBJ2-1; D may be TRBD2 (6 bases). The length of the CDR3 is 14 residues. The V end lost 2 bases, the J end lost 6 bases, and 11 bases lay between the germline ends. The germline gives CDR1 MGHDK, CDR2 SYGVNS. The CDR3 sequence is CASSEPGSINEQFF. For the CDR3, the DNA is TGTGCCAGCAGTGAACCCGGGAGCATCAATGAGCAGTTCTTC.

This rearrangement joins TRBV14 to TRBJ2-5, with D perhaps being TRBD1 or TRBD2 (6 bases each). V lost 1 base to trimming and J lost 7 bases, with 13 bases between them. The CDR3 runs to 14 residues. The germline CDR1 and CDR2 sequences are SGHDN and FVKESK. The DNA of the CDR3 is TGTGCCAGCAGCCAAGTCGGGGGCCCGAGGACCCAGTACTTC. Encoded protein: CASSQVGGPRTQYF.

This clone was counted at least ten times. This chain connects TRBV5-1 to TRBJ1-4; no clear D. From germline, CDR1 is SGHRS and CDR2 YFSETQ. The CDR3 totals 14 residues. Trimming removed 4 bases from V and 6 bases from J, with 13 bases in between. Here the CDR3 reads CASSRGQEDEKLFF. The CDR3 bases are TGCGCCAGCAGCCGCGGGCAGGAGGATGAAAAACTGTTTTTT.

The chain carries TRBV18 and TRBJ2-7, with TRBD2 as a possible D gene (5 bases). The CDR3 totals 13 residues. Trimming took off 3 bases at V and 5 bases at J, with 11 bases between the two ends. CDR1 is KGHSH, CDR2 LQKENI, per germline. CDR3 bases: TGTGCCAGCTCACCCGTCAAGAGGGACGAGCAGTACTTC. It codes for CASSPVKRDEQYF.

The rearrangement uses TRBV4-1 and TRBJ2-7; D uncertain. The germline V and J ends were trimmed by 3 bases and 6 bases, with 15 bases remaining between them. This CDR3 comprises 14 residues. Germline CDR1 is MGHRA and CDR2 is YSYEKL. CDR3 region: CASSQTTGHSEQYF. The CDR3 region has the DNA TGCGCCAGCAGCCAGACAACCGGCCACAGCGAGCAGTACTTC.

The rearrangement uses TRBV5-4 and TRBJ1-6; D is undetermined. CDR1 and CDR2 from the germline V gene are SGHNT and YYREEE (reference sequence). The V end lost 2 bases, the J end lost 6 bases, and 12 bases lay between the germline ends. The CDR3 has 15 residues. The CDR3 protein is CASSFRAGINSPLHF. As DNA, the CDR3 is TGTGCCAGCAGCTTTAGGGCAGGCATTAATTCACCCCTCCACTTT. Complete variable domain (other parts from reference TRBV5-4 and TRBJ1-6): ETGVTQSPTHLIKTRGQQVTLRCSSQSGHNTVSWYQQALGQGPQFIFQYYREEENGRGNFPPRFSGLQFPNYSSELNVNALELDDSALYLCASSFRAGINSPLHFGNGTRLTVT.

This clone turned up a few times. V gene TRBV27 combines with J gene TRBJ2-7, with 7 bases aligning to TRBD1. Germline assignment: CDR1 MNHEY and CDR2 SMNVEV (reference sequence). The CDR3 spans 15 residues. V shed 6 bases, J shed 2 bases, and the junction held 10 bases outside the gene matches. Written as DNA, the CDR3 is TGTGCCAGCAGCCCAGACAGGGCGCGCACCTACGAGCAGTACTTC. This translates into CASSPDRARTYEQYF.

The DNA for the CDR3 is TGTGCCAGCAGCAAAGATGGGACAGGGAGAAACACCATATATTTT. It translates to CASSKDGTGRNTIYF. The gene calls are TRBV5-6 and TRBJ1-3; 9 bases are shared with TRBD1. CDR3 length equals 15 residues. Trimming removed 4 bases from V and 5 bases from J; junction bases left unmatched: 7. Germline lookup yields CDR1 SGHDT and CDR2 YYEEEE.

The V call is TRBV14, the J call TRBJ2-3, with D unresolved. The germline gives CDR1 SGHDN, CDR2 FVKESK. Between the trimmed V and J ends, which lost 0 bases and 8 bases, there was a span of 6 bases. This CDR3 is built from 12 residues. CDR3 protein: CASSQDRVTQYF. As DNA, the CDR3 is TGTGCCAGCAGCCAAGATAGGGTTACGCAGTATTTT.

The gene calls are TRBV27 and TRBJ1-1; D perhaps matches TRBD1 (5 bases). Trimming pared 6 bases from V and 2 bases from J, leaving 19 bases between. CDR1 and CDR2 from the germline V gene are MNHEY and SMNVEV (reference sequence). The CDR3 is made up of 16 amino acids. In DNA, the CDR3 is TGTGCCAGCAGGCAGTGGGGCGCCGGTAGTAACACTGAAGCTTTCTTT. It is translated as CASRQWGAGSNTEAFF.

The genes are TRBV6-6 and TRBJ2-7; 7 bases are shared with TRBD2. V trimming: 2 bases; J trimming: 2 bases; junction bases outside the gene matches: 3. The CDR3 contains 14 residues. CDR1 is MNHNY, CDR2 SVGAGI, per germline (reference sequence). The CDR3 nucleotides are TGTGCCAGCAGTTACGAAGCGGGGCCCTACGAGCAGTACTTC. Its translation: CASSYEAGPYEQYF.

The CDR3 spells CASSGRDSLAKNIQYF. In DNA, the CDR3 is TGCGCCAGCAGCGGACGGGACAGCCTAGCCAAAAACATTCAGTACTTC. The rearrangement uses TRBV5-1 and TRBJ2-4, with TRBD1 matching over 7 bases. The CDR3 has 16 residues. From germline, CDR1 is SGHRS and CDR2 YFSETQ. V shed 4 bases, J shed 0 bases, and the junction held 7 bases outside the gene matches.

V usage is TRBV28 and J usage is TRBJ1-4; D is uncertain. V was pared by 5 bases and J by 3 bases, with 7 bases between. CDR1 and CDR2 from the germline V gene are MDHEN and SYDVKM. The CDR3 consists of 13 residues. This CDR3 is CASSRGANEKLFF. Written as DNA, the CDR3 is TGTGCCAGCAGTCGGGGAGCTAATGAAAAACTGTTTTTT.

This clone is a singleton in its sample. The chain uses TRBV28 and TRBJ2-2; 9 bases line up with TRBD1. The J segment lost 7 bases and the V segment lost 6 bases, leaving 12 bases of the junction unmatched. Germline values: CDR1 MDHEN, CDR2 SYDVKM. The CDR3 is 16 residues long. The CDR3 region is CASSYSGQGKGGELFF. The CDR3 DNA follows: TGTGCCAGCAGCTACTCTGGACAGGGGAAAGGCGGGGAGCTGTTTTTT. The entire variable domain, with the rest obtained from reference TRBV28 and TRBJ2-2, is as follows: DVKVTQSSRYLVKRTGEKVFLECVQDMDHENMFWYRQDPGLGLRLIYFSYDVKMKEKGDIPEGYSVSREKKERFSLILESASTNQTSMYLCASSYSGQGKGGELFFGEGSRLTVL.

The chain recombines TRBV6-1 with TRBJ1-5, with D perhaps matching TRBD1 (5 bases). The CDR3 spans 14 residues. The V end was cut by 7 bases, the J end by 6 bases, with 16 bases between. Germline loops: CDR1 MNHNS, CDR2 SASEGT. CDR3 nucleotides: TGTGCCAGCACCTCGGGGGGGAAGGGTCAGCCCCAGCATTTT. It specifies CASTSGGKGQPQHF.